This entry lists 18 T cell receptor beta chains sequenced from one sample in a study of blood T cell repertoires in COVID-19. Only in-frame clones appear in the TCRdb table, and some are missing; sequencing was by immunoSEQ multiplex PCR. Of about 100,000 clones detected, 84% appear once; the ten largest clones hold roughly 17%. Sample: peripheral blood. Receptors were obtained from an older woman with acute or convalescent COVID-19.

V and J are TRBV2 and TRBJ2-7; D call uncertain. The CDR3 is 18 residues long. Germline values: CDR1 SNHLY, CDR2 FYNNEI. Deletions cut 8 bases from V and 1 base from J, with 27 bases between. For the CDR3, the DNA is TGTGCCAGCGAGCGAAGTCAACCGAGACCTACCTATTCCTACGAGCAGTACTTC. It encodes CASERSQPRPTYSYEQYF. The full variable domain, with the rest looked up from reference TRBV2 and TRBJ2-7, is EPEVTQTPSHQVTQMGQEVILRCVPISNHLYFYWYRQILGQKVEFLVSFYNNEISEKSEIFDDQFSVERPDGSNFTLKIRSTKLEDSAMYFCASERSQPRPTYSYEQYFGPGTRLTVT.

In this sample, this clone turned up once. The chain uses TRBV30 and TRBJ2-2; perhaps TRBD2 as D (6 bases). Germline lookup yields CDR1 GTSNPN and CDR2 SVGIG (reference sequence). This CDR3 has 15 residues. With 2 bases removed from V and 6 bases from J, the gap between germline ends came to 16 bases. The CDR3 sequence is CAWSLPGGIAGELFF. CDR3 DNA sequence: TGTGCCTGGAGTCTTCCCGGGGGTATCGCCGGGGAGCTGTTTTTT.

V is TRBV3-1 (or the pseudogene TRBV3-2) and J is TRBJ1-2; 7 bases line up with TRBD1. J lost 7 bases, V lost 3 bases, and 5 bases had no gene match. The CDR3 consists of 13 residues. Germline V gives CDR1 LGHDT, CDR2 YNNKEL (reference sequence). Written as DNA, the CDR3 is TGTGCCAGCAGCCATCAGACAGGGCCTGGCTACACCTTC. Its translation: CASSHQTGPGYTF.

The rearrangement joins TRBV30 to TRBJ1-1; no definite D call. Deletions cut 4 bases from V and 5 bases from J, with 11 bases between. In germline, CDR1 is GTSNPN, CDR2 SVGIG (reference sequence). This CDR3 comprises 12 residues. The CDR3 here is CAWTTVVTEAFF. DNA of the CDR3: TGTGCCTGGACCACTGTCGTAACTGAAGCTTTCTTT.

This clone came up once. The chain is built from TRBV5-4 and TRBJ2-1; TRBD2 matches 9 bases. CDR3 length: 17 amino acids. Looked up from germline, CDR1 is SGHNT and CDR2 is YYREEE (reference sequence). V lost 3 bases, J lost 0 bases, and 7 bases stayed unmatched. The CDR3 DNA reads as TGTGCCAGCAGCTCGGCCAAGCGGGGGGCCTCCTACAATGAGCAGTTCTTC. Its translation is CASSSAKRGASYNEQFF. The whole variable domain, filled in from reference TRBV5-4 and TRBJ2-1, reads ETGVTQSPTHLIKTRGQQVTLRCSSQSGHNTVSWYQQALGQGPQFIFQYYREEENGRGNFPPRFSGLQFPNYSSELNVNALELDDSALYLCASSSAKRGASYNEQFFGPGTRLTVL.

The chain recombines TRBV4-1 with TRBJ2-7; 12 bases fit TRBD2. CDR3 length equals 15 residues. Germline V gene data show CDR1 as MGHRA and CDR2 as YSYEKL. V was pared by 4 bases and J by 4 bases, with 5 bases of the junction left unmatched. CDR3 coding DNA: TGCGCCAGCAGCCCACTAGCGGGGGGCCAGTACGAGCAGTACTTC. The encoded protein is CASSPLAGGQYEQYF.

This chain links TRBV7-2 with TRBJ1-3; tentatively, D is TRBD1 (5 bases). Looked up from germline, CDR1 is SGHTA and CDR2 is FQGNSA. The CDR3 runs 15 residues. V was clipped by 4 bases and J by 1 base, with 11 bases between them. The CDR3 sequence: CASSSGHTSGNTIYF. The DNA for the CDR3 is TGTGCCAGCAGCTCCGGACATACATCTGGAAACACCATATATTTT.

The chain links TRBV21-1 to TRBJ2-7; no check of the table's D call, TRBD2, against the DNA was made. TRBV21-1 is termed a pseudogene. The CDR3 length is 14 residues. The CDR3 nucleotides are TGTGCCAGCAGCAAAGTAGGCGGAACCTACGAGCAGTACTTC. It encodes CASSKVGGTYEQYF.

The chain has TRBV6-2 or TRBV6-3 and TRBJ2-7; 9 nucleotides line up with TRBD2. V was clipped by 6 bases and J by 3 bases; unmatched bases: 18. Germline CDR1 is MNHEY and CDR2 is SVGEGT. The CDR3 totals 18 residues. CDR3 coding DNA: TGTGCCAGCAGCCCCGCCGACGCGGGGGGGCCTCTTGGCTACGAGCAGTACTTC. Protein product: CASSPADAGGPLGYEQYF.

This sequence joins TRBV5-1 and TRBJ1-5; D is ambiguous. V was cut by 0 bases and J by 7 bases, with 8 bases left in between. The CDR3 is made up of 13 amino acids. CDR1 is SGHRS and CDR2 is YFSETQ in the germline V gene. CDR3 in DNA: TGCGCCAGCAGCTTGGAGCGTGGGCAGCCCCAGCATTTT. Protein product: CASSLERGQPQHF.

The rearrangement joins TRBV7-8 to TRBJ2-7, with D unclear. The V and J ends lost 1 base and 3 bases respectively, with 10 bases between them. The germline gives CDR1 SGHVS, CDR2 FQNEAQ. CDR3 length equals 14 residues. CDR3 residues: CASSLVLGSYEQYF. Here the CDR3 DNA reads TGTGCCAGCAGCTTAGTATTGGGCAGCTACGAGCAGTACTTC.

CDR3: CASTKRILSQYGYTF. The DNA for the CDR3 is TGTGCCAGCACAAAAAGAATTTTGTCACAATATGGCTACACCTTC. This rearrangement joins TRBV2 to TRBJ1-2; D is ambiguous. The CDR3 runs to 15 residues. The V end lost 7 bases, the J end lost 5 bases, and 20 bases lay between the germline ends. CDR1 and CDR2 from the germline V gene are SNHLY and FYNNEI.

The J gene is TRBJ2-7, the V gene TRBV10-3, with 7 bases that match TRBD1. This CDR3 has 15 amino acids. V was clipped by 3 bases and J by 1 base; unmatched bases: 6. The V gene's germline CDR1 is ENHRY and CDR2 SYGVKD. The CDR3 is CAISDTAGGSYEQYF. The CDR3 region has the DNA TGTGCCATCAGTGACACGGCAGGGGGTTCCTACGAGCAGTACTTC.

Only one count was recorded for this clone. The V and J genes are TRBV7-2 and TRBJ1-2; 8 bases match TRBD1. The CDR3 totals 15 residues. Trimming took 5 bases from V and 2 from J; bases not matched to a gene: 7. In germline, CDR1 is SGHTA, CDR2 FQGNSA. This chain's CDR3 is CASSRSGTGNYGYTF. CDR3 DNA: TGTGCCAGCAGCCGGTCCGGGACAGGCAACTATGGCTACACCTTC.

This chain links TRBV23-1 with TRBJ2-5; no clear D gene. TRBV23-1 is an open reading frame, and its role is uncertain. The CDR3 has 13 amino acids. V dropped 4 bases and J dropped 5 bases, with 11 bases sitting between them. For the CDR3, the DNA is TGCGCCAGCAGTCCCGAGACACCGGAGACCCAGTACTTC. It encodes CASSPETPETQYF.

This chain uses TRBV5-4 with TRBJ1-6; D gene ambiguous. Germline V lookup: CDR1 SGHNT, CDR2 YYREEE (reference sequence). Trimming left V 4 bases short and J 5 bases short, with 16 bases between. This CDR3 is built from 16 residues. The CDR3: CASSPDQRAHNSPLHF. The CDR3 DNA reads TGTGCCAGCAGCCCCGACCAGAGGGCACATAATTCACCCCTCCACTTT. Full variable domain (outside the CDR3, taken from reference TRBV5-4 and TRBJ1-6): ETGVTQSPTHLIKTRGQQVTLRCSSQSGHNTVSWYQQALGQGPQFIFQYYREEENGRGNFPPRFSGLQFPNYSSELNVNALELDDSALYLCASSPDQRAHNSPLHFGNGTRLTVT.

J is TRBJ2-7 and V is TRBV19; 10 bases are a match to TRBD2. This CDR3 is 14 amino acids long. CDR1 is LNHDA and CDR2 is SQIVND in the germline V gene (reference sequence). V shed 5 bases and J 3 bases; nucleotides not matched to a gene: 4. CDR3 in amino acids: CASSPRTSGYEQYF. The DNA of the CDR3 is TGTGCCAGTAGTCCCCGGACTAGCGGCTACGAGCAGTACTTC.

The chain uses TRBV15 and TRBJ1-4; D possibly corresponds to TRBD1 (6 bases). The CDR3 totals 15 residues. The germline gives CDR1 LNHNV, CDR2 YYDKDF (reference sequence). Trimming pared 2 bases from V and 6 bases from J, leaving 13 bases between. As DNA, the CDR3 is TGTGCCACCAGCAGACCAGGGGTTGAAGATGAAAAACTGTTTTTT. As protein: CATSRPGVEDEKLFF.